This is a list of T cell receptor beta chains from one sample in a study of spatial heterogeneity in lung cancer. TCRdb called the 5' RACE reads again in MiXCR, with one record for every CDR3 protein. The repertoire has about 100,000 distinct CDR3 sequences, approximately 4.7% of them found once; the top ten carry 21%. Sequenced here: lung tumor tissue, sampled at surgery. The receptors shown here come from a male donor with early-stage non-small cell lung cancer. Both conserved end residues are part of each CDR3. The D gene is left open where the match is weak. The size of a clone is reported for some rows only, either as once, few or many, or as a class for expanded clones.

.	TRBJ1-5	many	TRBV3-1	CASSPRQVGQPQHF	TGTGCCAGCAGCCCCCGACAGGTCGGGCAGCCCCAGCATTTT
TRBD2	TRBJ2-7	many	TRBV29-1	CSVEASGSDEQYF	TGCAGCGTTGAAGCTAGCGGGAGCGACGAGCAGTACTTC
.	TRBJ2-1	few	TRBV6-5	CASRPGTLKGGNEQFF	TGTGCCAGCAGGCCCGGGACGCTCAAGGGGGGCAATGAGCAGTTCTTC
TRBD1	TRBJ1-5	many	TRBV20-1	CSARPPGQRSGPQHF	TGCAGTGCTAGACCCCCGGGACAGAGATCAGGGCCCCAGCATTTT
.	TRBJ1-2	few	TRBV2	CASLLLGTYGYTF	TGTGCCAGCCTGCTTCTGGGGACCTATGGCTACACCTTC
.	TRBJ1-6	many	TRBV5-1	CASSPGQRVNSPLHF	TGCGCCAGCAGCCCCGGACAGCGAGTTAATTCACCCCTCCACTTT
TRBD2	TRBJ2-7	few	TRBV28	CASSPAGVGDEQYF	TGTGCCAGCAGTCCGGCGGGAGTAGGAGACGAGCAGTACTTC
.	TRBJ1-2	many	TRBV4-1	CASSMTVNYGYTF	TGCGCCAGCAGCATGACAGTCAACTATGGCTACACCTTC
.	TRBJ2-2	many	TRBV5-1	CASSLGVNGGELFF	TGCGCCAGCAGCTTGGGCGTCAACGGCGGGGAGCTGTTTTTT
.	TRBJ2-6	few	TRBV6-1	CASSFGASGANVLTF	TGTGCCAGCAGTTTTGGGGCTTCTGGGGCCAACGTCCTGACTTTC
.	TRBJ1-6	many	TRBV27	CASMGNRITSPLHF	TGTGCCAGCATGGGTAACAGAATAACTTCACCCCTCCACTTT
TRBD2	TRBJ2-7	.	TRBV27	CASSLVAGYSEQYF	TGTGCCAGCAGTTTGGTAGCGGGATATTCCGAGCAGTACTTC
.	TRBJ2-1	many	TRBV6-2/TRBV6-3	CASRGARSWGRVYEQFF	TGTGCCAGCAGAGGGGCAAGAAGTTGGGGGCGTGTATATGAGCAGTTCTTC
TRBD1	TRBJ2-3	many	TRBV5-1	CASSITGAPGTDTQYF	TGCGCCAGCAGCATTACAGGGGCCCCAGGCACAGATACGCAGTATTTT
TRBD1	TRBJ1-5	many	TRBV5-6	CASSPGTGNQPQHF	TGTGCCAGCAGCCCAGGGACAGGGAACCAGCCCCAGCATTTT
TRBD2	TRBJ2-7	many	TRBV4-1	CASSQDTSGEGLYLYEQYF	TGCGCCAGCAGCCAAGATACTAGCGGGGAGGGATTATACCTCTACGAGCAGTACTTC
.	TRBJ1-1	many	TRBV5-4	CASSQGETEAFF	TGTGCCAGCAGCCAGGGAGAGACTGAAGCTTTCTTT
TRBD2	TRBJ2-1	many	TRBV6-2/TRBV6-3	CASTGTSGRGNYNEQFF	TGTGCCAGCACCGGGACTAGCGGGAGGGGAAATTACAATGAGCAGTTCTTC
.	TRBJ1-1	many	TRBV4-1	CASSQVTLNTEAFF	TGCGCCAGCAGCCAAGTTACCTTGAACACTGAAGCTTTCTTT
TRBD1	TRBJ2-5	.	TRBV12-3/TRBV12-4	CASTARGKETQYF	TGTGCCAGCACGGCCAGGGGGAAAGAGACCCAGTACTTC
.	TRBJ2-3	many	TRBV5-6	CASSRPRVVWDTQYF	TGTGCCAGCAGCCGCCCCAGGGTAGTGTGGGATACGCAGTATTTT
.	TRBJ2-7	many	TRBV27	CASSFGAGYEQYF	TGTGCCAGCAGTTTCGGGGCAGGATACGAGCAGTACTTC
TRBD2	TRBJ2-3	.	TRBV28	CASRTGLAEITDTQYF	TGTGCCAGCAGAACAGGACTAGCGGAAATCACAGATACGCAGTATTTT
.	TRBJ2-5	.	TRBV10-3	CAISTTGESQYF	TGTGCCATCAGTACAACTGGAGAGTCCCAGTACTTC
.	TRBJ1-1	many	TRBV6-6	CASSAPREAFF	TGTGCCAGCAGCGCACCCAGGGAGGCTTTCTTT
.	TRBJ2-7	few	TRBV7-2	CASSLGPGASYEQYF	TGTGCCAGCAGCTTAGGGCCCGGGGCTTCCTACGAGCAGTACTTC
.	TRBJ1-4	few	TRBV6-5	CASQGARANEKLFF	TGTGCCAGCCAAGGTGCTCGGGCTAATGAAAAACTGTTTTTT
.	TRBJ2-5	many	TRBV4-2	CASSQDKETQYF	TGTGCCAGCAGCCAAGATAAAGAGACCCAGTACTTC
TRBD1	TRBJ2-1	many	TRBV7-9	CASSLGDRDSNEQFF	TGTGCCAGCAGCTTGGGTGACAGGGACAGTAATGAGCAGTTCTTC
.	TRBJ2-4	many	TRBV7-9	CASSSSFLAKNIQYF	TGTGCCAGCAGCTCAAGCTTCCTAGCCAAAAACATTCAGTACTTC
.	TRBJ2-7	many	TRBV5-1	CASSLHPDSYEQYF	TGCGCCAGCAGCTTGCATCCGGATTCATACGAGCAGTACTTC
TRBD1	TRBJ2-5	.	TRBV5-1	CASSPRQGASQETQYF	TGCGCCAGCAGCCCTAGACAGGGGGCGTCCCAAGAGACCCAGTACTTC
.	TRBJ1-5	many	TRBV3-1	CASSQAGSGQPQHF	TGTGCCAGCAGCCAAGCAGGGAGTGGCCAGCCCCAGCATTTT
TRBD2	TRBJ2-4	many	TRBV4-1	CASSPTTSGEKNIQYF	TGCGCCAGCAGCCCTACGACTAGCGGAGAGAAAAACATTCAGTACTTC
.	TRBJ1-1	.	TRBV6-6	CASSYSHSSATEAFF	TGTGCCAGCAGTTACTCGCACTCCTCGGCGACTGAAGCTTTCTTT
TRBD2	TRBJ2-1	many	TRBV6-1	CASSERLAGDYNEQFF	TGTGCCAGCAGTGAAAGACTAGCGGGAGACTACAATGAGCAGTTCTTC
.	TRBJ2-2	many	TRBV6-1	CASRTEQNTGELFF	TGTGCCAGCAGAACGGAACAGAACACCGGGGAGCTGTTTTTT
.	TRBJ2-3	many	TRBV5-4	CASSPTSGPQYF	TGTGCCAGCAGCCCCACCTCAGGCCCGCAGTATTTT
.	TRBJ1-5	many	TRBV7-9	CASSMGGSNQPQHF	TGTGCCAGCAGCATGGGAGGAAGCAATCAGCCCCAGCATTTT
.	TRBJ1-6	many	TRBV28	CASTRQTSYNSPLHF	TGTGCCAGCACCCGACAGACCTCCTATAATTCACCCCTCCACTTT
TRBD2	TRBJ2-1	many	TRBV6-2/TRBV6-3	CASKRGRANEQFF	TGTGCCAGTAAGCGGGGAAGAGCCAATGAGCAGTTCTTC
.	TRBJ2-1	many	TRBV7-2	CASTLVLWGEQFF	TGTGCCAGCACCTTAGTATTGTGGGGTGAGCAGTTCTTC
.	TRBJ2-5	many	TRBV28	CASSPPYHQETQYF	TGTGCCAGCAGTCCCCCTTACCACCAAGAGACCCAGTACTTC
TRBD2	TRBJ2-2	many	TRBV6-1	CASNRLAGTGELFF	TGTGCCAGCAACCGACTAGCGGGCACCGGGGAGCTGTTTTTT
.	TRBJ2-3	many	TRBV10-3	CAISVDRSTDTQYF	TGTGCCATCAGTGTTGACAGGAGCACAGATACGCAGTATTTT
.	TRBJ2-3	many	TRBV29-1	CSVEPTTDTQYF	TGCAGCGTTGAGCCTACCACAGATACGCAGTATTTT
.	TRBJ2-7	many	TRBV29-1	CSANLLVGGEQYF	TGCAGCGCCAACCTACTTGTAGGTGGCGAGCAGTACTTC
.	TRBJ1-1	many	TRBV15	CATRKIYRQLLAHTEAFF	TGTGCCACGAGGAAGATTTACCGACAGCTCCTGGCGCACACTGAAGCTTTCTTT
TRBD1	TRBJ2-7	.	TRBV2	CATGTGELYEQYF	TGTGCAACCGGGACAGGGGAACTGTACGAGCAGTACTTC
.	TRBJ1-5	.	TRBV10-2	CASSNGGWEQPQHF	TGCGCCAGCAGTAATGGGGGCTGGGAACAGCCCCAGCATTTT
.	TRBJ1-1	many	TRBV5-1	CASSSSSAAKGEAFF	TGCGCCAGCAGCTCTTCGTCGGCAGCCAAGGGGGAAGCTTTCTTT
.	TRBJ1-4	many	TRBV5-1	CASSLEGVPEKLFF	TGCGCCAGCAGCTTGGAGGGGGTCCCCGAAAAACTGTTTTTT
.	TRBJ2-3	many	TRBV2	CASSRGAGTDTQYF	TGTGCCAGCAGCCGGGGGGCGGGGACAGATACGCAGTATTTT
TRBD1	TRBJ1-1	many	TRBV7-9	CASRKGQANTEAFF	TGTGCCAGCAGAAAAGGACAGGCGAACACTGAAGCTTTCTTT
TRBD2	TRBJ2-5	many	TRBV4-2	CASALNPGGGTQYF	TGTGCCAGCGCACTTAACCCGGGAGGAGGGACCCAGTACTTC
.	TRBJ2-3	many	TRBV11-1	CASSSGALGQFLSTDTQYF	TGTGCCAGCAGCTCAGGTGCTCTGGGGCAGTTCTTGAGCACAGATACGCAGTATTTT